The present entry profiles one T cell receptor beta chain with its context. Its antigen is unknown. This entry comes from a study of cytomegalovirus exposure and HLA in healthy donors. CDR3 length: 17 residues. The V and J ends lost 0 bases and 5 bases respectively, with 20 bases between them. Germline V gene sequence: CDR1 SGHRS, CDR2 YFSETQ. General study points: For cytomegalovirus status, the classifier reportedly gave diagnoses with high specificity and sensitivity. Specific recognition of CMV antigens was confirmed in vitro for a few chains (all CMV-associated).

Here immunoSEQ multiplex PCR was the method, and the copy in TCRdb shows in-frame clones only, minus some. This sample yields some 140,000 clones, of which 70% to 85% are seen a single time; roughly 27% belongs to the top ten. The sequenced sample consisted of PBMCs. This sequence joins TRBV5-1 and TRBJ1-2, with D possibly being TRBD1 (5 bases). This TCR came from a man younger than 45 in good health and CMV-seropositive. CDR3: CASSLGPQGGKGYGYTF. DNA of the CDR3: TGCGCCAGCAGCTTGGGACCCCAGGGAGGGAAGGGGTATGGCTACACCTTC.